These T cell receptor beta chains were read from a single sample in a study of blood T cell repertoires in COVID-19. TCRdb keeps only in-frame clones here, not all; method: immunoSEQ multiplex PCR. The sample holds approximately 190,000 clones; just under 85% are singletons and the top ten take 6% to 8%. The sequenced sample was peripheral blood. These receptors all stem from a human donor with acute or convalescent COVID-19. The donor label of this sample is uncertain. The CDR3 runs from the conserved cysteine through the conserved F or W. The D gene is left open where the match is weak. The size entry is marked missing in some rows and otherwise reads once, few, many or a size class.

>-|TRBJ1-3|-|TRBV7-9
CASSLGGSGNTIYF
TGTGCCAGCAGCTTAGGCGGCTCTGGAAACACCATATATTTT
>few|TRBJ2-1|-|TRBV11-3
CASSAHSGAYNEQFF
TGTGCCAGCAGCGCTCACTCAGGGGCCTACAATGAGCAGTTCTTC
>-|TRBJ2-1|-|TRBV6-7
CASTGDYNEQFF
TGTGCCAGCACCGGGGACTACAATGAGCAGTTCTTC
>-|TRBJ1-3|-|TRBV7-6
CASSLGGAAGNTIYF
TGTGCCAGCAGCTTAGGGGGCGCGGCTGGAAACACCATATATTTT
>-|TRBJ1-2|TRBD1|TRBV18
CASSSATDRANYGYTF
TGTGCCAGCTCATCAGCTACGGACAGGGCTAACTATGGCTACACCTTC
>-|TRBJ2-5|-|TRBV28
CASSPHPPGGETQYF
TGTGCCAGCAGCCCTCATCCCCCTGGCGGAGAGACCCAGTACTTC
>-|TRBJ1-5|TRBD1|TRBV28
CASSEGDRGYGQPQHF
TGTGCCAGCAGTGAGGGCGACAGGGGATATGGACAGCCCCAGCATTTT
>once|TRBJ2-6|-|TRBV6-5
CASSSGESGANVLTF
TGTGCCAGCAGTTCCGGGGAGTCTGGGGCCAACGTCCTGACTTTC
>-|TRBJ2-5|-|TRBV7-3
CASSLGGTQETQYF
TGTGCCAGCAGCTTGGGCGGGACCCAAGAGACCCAGTACTTC
>few|TRBJ2-1|-|TRBV7-2
CASSPSHGNEQFF
TGTGCCAGCAGCCCTAGTCACGGTAATGAGCAGTTCTTC
>-|TRBJ1-3|-|TRBV21-1
CASSKEGQGSGNTIYF
TGTGCCAGCAGCAAAGAGGGCCAGGGCTCTGGAAACACCATATATTTT
>-|TRBJ1-2|TRBD1|TRBV5-1
CASSFATGAYGYTF
TGCGCCAGCAGCTTCGCTACAGGGGCCTATGGCTACACCTTC
>-|TRBJ1-2|-|TRBV7-9
CASSLTDGVYGYTF
TGTGCCAGCAGTTTAACGGACGGGGTCTATGGCTACACCTTC
>-|TRBJ1-1|-|TRBV5-1
CASSSGVNTEAFF
TGCGCCAGCAGTTCAGGGGTGAACACTGAAGCTTTCTTT
>-|TRBJ2-7|-|TRBV6-5
CASNRGQNYEQYF
TGTGCCAGCAACAGAGGACAGAACTACGAGCAGTACTTC
>-|TRBJ2-3|TRBD2|TRBV29-1
CSVPARTRSTDTQYF
TGCAGCGTTCCTGCCCGGACTAGGAGCACAGATACGCAGTATTTT
>once|TRBJ2-7|TRBD2|TRBV28
CASRTGLAGSFYEQYF
TGTGCCAGCAGAACAGGACTAGCGGGATCATTCTACGAGCAGTACTTC
>-|TRBJ2-1|TRBD2|TRBV7-9
CASSAGTSGRIDEQFF
TGTGCCAGCAGCGCAGGGACTAGCGGGAGAATCGATGAGCAGTTCTTC
>-|TRBJ2-1|TRBD2|TRBV29-1
CSVGSGSYNEQFF
TGCAGCGTTGGGAGCGGGAGTTACAATGAGCAGTTCTTC
>-|TRBJ2-5|TRBD2|TRBV2
CASSVGTSGVKTQYF
TGTGCCAGCAGTGTAGGGACTAGCGGCGTGAAGACCCAGTACTTC
>-|TRBJ2-2|TRBD2|TRBV9
CASSGGTSGIEGELFF
TGTGCCAGCAGCGGAGGGACTAGCGGGATTGAGGGGGAGCTGTTTTTT
>-|TRBJ2-4|-|TRBV2
CASSETGNIQYF
TGTGCCAGCAGCGAAACAGGAAACATTCAGTACTTC